The 9 T cell receptor beta chains below were found in one sample sequenced in a study of long-term antiretroviral therapy in people with HIV. At the survey level, the v3.0 immunoSEQ assay was run. Measured with immunoSEQ multiplex PCR; TCRdb has only the in-frame clones, and not every one. Among 25,000 to 35,000 clones listed, 80% were seen once. The starting material was unsorted PBMCs, obtained 0.3 years after starting antiretroviral therapy. Every receptor here comes from a man in his forties with HIV.

The V and J genes are TRBV18 and TRBJ1-1; TRBD1 is a possible D gene (5 bases). From germline, CDR1 is KGHSH and CDR2 LQKENI. Trimming took off 4 bases at V and 5 bases at J, with 14 bases between the two ends. This CDR3 region has 14 residues. CDR3 sequence (DNA): TGTGCCAGCTCACAAGCCATCGGGGGAACTGAAGCTTTCTTT. This translates into CASSQAIGGTEAFF.

This clone was counted once. The CDR3 here is CSVGRGTDTQYF. The CDR3 DNA reads TGCAGCGTTGGCAGGGGAACAGATACGCAGTATTTT. The genes are TRBV29-1 and TRBJ2-3; D perhaps matches TRBD1 (6 bases). The CDR3 loop spans 12 amino acids. Germline V gene lookup returns CDR1 SQVTM and CDR2 ANQGSEA. V gave up 4 bases and J gave up 3 bases, with 8 bases separating them.

V gene TRBV19 combines with J gene TRBJ1-2, with a weak D call TRBD1 (5 bases). The V gene's germline CDR1 is LNHDA and CDR2 SQIVND (reference sequence). This CDR3 region has 14 residues. V gave up 8 bases and J gave up 3 bases, with 16 bases separating them. The CDR3 region is CASVPPGGDYGYTF. The CDR3 bases are TGTGCCAGTGTCCCCCCGGGGGGGGACTATGGCTACACCTTC.

CDR3: CASSPGQGGYGQPQHF. In DNA, the CDR3 is TGTGCCAGCAGTCCCGGACAGGGGGGATACGGTCAGCCCCAGCATTTT. The chain combines TRBV28 with TRBJ1-5; 10 bases are a match to TRBD1. CDR3 size: 16 residues. V trimming: 5 bases; J trimming: 6 bases; junction bases outside the gene matches: 10. Germline assignment: CDR1 MDHEN and CDR2 SYDVKM.

V is TRBV20-1 and J is TRBJ2-5; D possibly corresponds to TRBD1 (6 bases). Germline V gene data show CDR1 as DFQATT and CDR2 as SNEGSKA (reference sequence). V gave up 7 bases and J gave up 4 bases, with 10 bases separating them. The CDR3 has 11 residues. Here the CDR3 reads CSVTGLETQYF. The CDR3 DNA sequence: TGCAGTGTCACAGGGTTAGAGACCCAGTACTTC.

CDR3 bases: TGTGCCAGTAGTATGGACAGGGGACACCAGCCCCAGCATTTT. The encoded protein is CASSMDRGHQPQHF. The chain joins TRBV19 to TRBJ1-5; 9 positions match TRBD1. CDR1 is LNHDA, CDR2 SQIVND, per germline (reference sequence). V lost 3 bases, J lost 7 bases, and 4 bases stayed unmatched. The CDR3 runs 14 residues.

The chain couples TRBV6-6 to TRBJ2-5; 13 bases agree with TRBD2. Unmatched junction bases numbered 5, after V lost 6 bases and J lost 4 bases. The CDR3 has 15 amino acids. The V gene's germline CDR1 is MNHNY and CDR2 SVGAGI (reference sequence). CDR3 sequence reads: CASSRTSGRSETQYF. As DNA, the CDR3 is TGTGCCAGCAGCCGGACTAGCGGGAGATCAGAGACCCAGTACTTC.

This clone was recorded only once. One end of the junction is discordant with germline, which a read error may explain. The genes are TRBV7-7 and TRBJ2-5; 7 bases align to TRBD1. The CDR3 totals 13 residues. From germline, CDR1 is SSHAT and CDR2 FNYEAQ (reference sequence). CDR3: CASSPDRSETQYF. Written as DNA, the CDR3 is TGTGCTAGCAGCCCGGACAGGAGTGAGACCCAGTACTTC.

This chain uses TRBV7-2 with TRBJ1-1; a possible D gene is TRBD1 (6 bases). CDR1 is SGHTA, CDR2 FQGNSA, per germline. Trimming pared 4 bases from V and 1 base from J, leaving 10 bases between. This CDR3 is 14 amino acids long. The CDR3 loop is CASSSQQGNTEAFF. The CDR3 DNA reads as TGTGCCAGCAGCTCACAACAGGGGAACACTGAAGCTTTCTTT.